This TCR beta chain was recorded in a study of shared clonotypes between healthy human individuals. Whole-study results and caveats: It was observed that around 5% of naive CD4 clonotypes were shared across several donors.

Into CD45RA+ naive and CD45RA-negative memory subsets, the CD4+ cells were split. It was across several immunoSEQ plates that each subset's genomic DNA was evenly split. The data were produced by immunoSEQ multiplex PCR, yet TCRdb's version contains in-frame clones alone and is incomplete. The sample records roughly 2.6 million clones, around 94% being singletons. Worth noting for this clone: Its antigen remains unidentified.

Germline V gives CDR1 MNHNS, CDR2 SASEGT. This CDR3 has 16 residues. V shed 5 bases and J shed 3 bases, with 17 bases lying between them. This sequence was found in a young man in good health. Sequencing used naive CD4+ T cells sorted from blood. Subset indicated: CD45RA+ positively selected. The chain joins TRBV6-1 to TRBJ2-1; perhaps TRBD1 as D (7 bases). CDR3 bases: TGTGCCAGCAGTCAAGGCGGGGACAGTTACTACAATGAGCAGTTCTTC. It yields the protein CASSQGGDSYYNEQFF.